This T cell receptor (beta chain) was obtained from a study of cytomegalovirus exposure and HLA in healthy donors. For the study at large: There were under 130 million unique TCR beta sequences, drawn from about 200 million T cells, in an earlier analysis. General observations from the study: Later analysis showed TCR association rates varying by HLA locus, highest for DRB1 and lowest for HLA-C. Earlier analysis yielded a pattern in which most TCR beta V segments were productive about 90% or about 30% of the time.

This CDR3 is 14 amino acids long. The V end lost 8 bases, the J end lost 1 base, and 13 bases lay between the germline ends. CDR1 is SGHRS, CDR2 YFSETQ, per germline. The PCR employed 60 Vbeta primers together with 13 Jbeta primers. TCRdb keeps only in-frame clones here, not all; method: immunoSEQ multiplex PCR. Of about 170,000 clones listed, approximately 80% are singletons. About this clone: Its target is unknown.

The sample comprised PBMCs. V usage is TRBV5-1 and J usage is TRBJ2-1; possible D gene TRBD1, 6 bases. The receptor was derived from a man younger than 30 in good health and CMV-seronegative. The CDR3 loop is CASTGTPSYNEQFF. CDR3 sequence (DNA): TGCGCCAGTACCGGGACACCTTCCTACAATGAGCAGTTCTTC.